This T cell receptor beta chain was documented in a study of T cells in Graves' hyperthyroidism and ophthalmopathy (dated by TCRdb to about 2019). General notes on the study: Peripheral blood was collected at initial diagnosis, before any treatment. To identify TCR V-J signatures that set the groups apart, the researchers used a discovery cohort of about a hundred patients, made up of 40 to 45 with Graves' ophthalmopathy and some 60 with stable Graves' hyperthyroidism. Prospective prediction of ophthalmopathy was tested in an independent validation cohort consisting of fewer than 20 hyperthyroidism patients and more than 15 patients who later progressed to ophthalmopathy. For training and testing, the roughly 93 patients in the discovery cohort were randomly divided in a 7:3 ratio. In more than 5 Graves' hyperthyroidism patients, the study also compared T-cell repertoires from thyroid tissue with T-cell repertoires from blood. Following sampling, methimazole starting at 30 mg daily was given to hyperthyroidism patients, and high-dose intravenous methylprednisolone was given to ophthalmopathy patients. TCR Vbeta CDR3 sequencing of 120 to 150 peripheral blood samples (under 45 ophthalmopathy, 75 or so hyperthyroidism and 17 progressor patients) is reported in the paper.

Beyond this particular receptor, the publication reports: No statistical method was used to set the sample size in advance, and investigators knew the group allocation. Most expanded thyroid clonotypes (frequency above 0.001) were also detected in blood, a finding suggesting that blood repertoires may reflect thyroid immune responses. In validation, the model predicted progression to ophthalmopathy a median of about 6 months before onset, with roughly 70% sensitivity and roughly 79% specificity. A model built on a 13 V-J signature distinguished ophthalmopathy from stable hyperthyroidism, reaching about 89% sensitivity and about 81% specificity in cross-validation and 80%/75% in testing.

This clonotype was detected only a few times. Its antigen specificity is not known. No much larger clonotype is one base removed from it; base qualities were not supplied. The TCR beta CDR3 regions were amplified from RNA transcripts. The TCR CDR3 was subjected to a first round of RT-PCR using the HTBI primer set and the Qiagen OneStep RT-PCR kit. Libraries were constructed in a second round of multiplex PCR, after which size selection and purification were performed. Sequencing of the libraries was done on an Illumina HiSeq2000 using paired-end 100 bp reads. Regarding the original processing steps: SOAPnuke was used to process the raw data, throwing out any read that contained adapters or uncalled bases, had a mean Phred below 15, or lacked an exact constant-primer or identifier match. High-quality paired reads were merged using COPE v1.2.5, and each unique nucleotide sequence was defined as a clonotype. MiTCR v1.1 was used to align clonotypes to the IMGT TRBV, TRBD and TRBJ reference segments. The analysis included only V-J combinations with a frequency above 0.0001, which together covered 99% to 99.2% of the repertoires. A TCS score was defined as the ratio between F50 (clonal expansion) and ExV (chaos), using BLOSUM62-based TCRdist between CDR3 peptides within each V-J. Welch's t-statistics and random forest reduced around 510 V-J features to fewer than 15, which were used in a naive Bayes classifier (R e1071). The similarity between thyroid and blood repertoires was quantified using the Morisita-Horn index. TCRdb trimmed public reads at Q25 via fastp, called clones via MiXCR and kept in-frame beta chains. Rows are unified per CDR3 protein, each entry keeping the most common DNA and genes. These V and J calls are TCRdb output, not the study's own analysis. This sample lists roughly 560,000 distinct CDR3 sequences; roughly 15% were detected once. Clones ranked in the top ten supply 3.5% to 4.5% of the sample.

Ophthalmopathy patients had moderately to severely active disease, with a Clinical Activity Score of 3 or more, a NOSPECS grade of 4 or more, and a disease duration of less than 3 months. Any patient with an uncontrolled infection, another autoimmune disease, pregnancy or lactation was excluded. Diagnoses were established on the basis of clinical symptoms, serum thyroxine and TRAb, thyroid ultrasound, and orbital computed tomography. Ficoll-Paque density gradient centrifugation was used to isolate PBMCs from 8.5 to 10 ml of fresh peripheral blood. Total RNA was extracted using Trizol reagent, and RNA quality was assessed on an Agilent 2100 Bioanalyzer. The sequenced material came from blood. The TCR was taken from a woman between 35 and 50 years old with Graves' ophthalmopathy.

The DNA sequence is TGTGCCAGCAGTTTTGTCAGCTTCACAGATACGCAGTATTTT. Translated, this is CASSFVSFTDTQYF. This sequence uses TRBV12-3 or TRBV12-4 and TRBJ2-3; there is no confident call for the D gene. The CDR3 sequence holds 14 residues, the cysteine and phenylalanine included. Solely the CDR3 DNA is kept, with 42 bases framed from the first base. The junction shows trimming of 3 bases on V and 2 bases on J, plus 9 bases between the germline ends.